This T cell receptor beta chain is from a study of blood T cell repertoires in COVID-19. Using immunoSEQ multiplex PCR, the repertoire was profiled, and TCRdb retains in-frame clones only, with some absent. The repertoire has tens of thousands of clones, almost 90% of them found once; the top ten carry about 4.4%. CDR1 and CDR2 from the germline V gene are MNHNY and SVGAGI (reference sequence). Trimming took 3 bases from V and 7 from J, leaving 6 bases between them. The CDR3 contains 12 residues. The source is a man in his sixties with acute or convalescent COVID-19. Sequences were obtained from peripheral blood. The rearrangement links TRBV6-6 to TRBJ2-2; D is possibly TRBD2 (6 bases). CDR3 sequence reads: CASSYSGGELFF. The CDR3 DNA reads TGTGCCAGCAGTTATAGCGGCGGGGAGCTGTTTTTT.